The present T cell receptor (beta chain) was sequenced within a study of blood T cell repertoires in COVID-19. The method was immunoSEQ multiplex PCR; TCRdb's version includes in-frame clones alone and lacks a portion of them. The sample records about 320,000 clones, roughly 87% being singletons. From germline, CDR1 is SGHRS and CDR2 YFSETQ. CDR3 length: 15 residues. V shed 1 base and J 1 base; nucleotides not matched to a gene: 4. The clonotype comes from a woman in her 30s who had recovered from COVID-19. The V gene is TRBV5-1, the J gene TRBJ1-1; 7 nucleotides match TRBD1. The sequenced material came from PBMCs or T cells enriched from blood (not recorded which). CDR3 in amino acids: CASSLRQGPNTEAFF. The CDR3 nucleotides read TGCGCCAGCAGCTTGAGACAGGGCCCGAACACTGAAGCTTTCTTT.